This T cell receptor beta chain was obtained from a study of beta chain features in type 1 diabetes (dated by TCRdb to 2017 to 2018). Background on the whole study: Mean age, gender distribution, total cell number and subset yield were not different between patients and healthy donors. Across all samples, around 99 million sorted cells were examined, and cell number per subset correlated strongly with RNA yield. The study compared TCRB repertoires of sorted circulating CD4+ T cell subsets between recently diagnosed type 1 diabetes patients and matched healthy donors. Whereas all 30 or so donors provided naive and central memory subsets, regulatory and stem cell-like memory subsets were isolated from just 8 patients and roughly 8 healthy donors. What the work shows at the level of the full study, not this receptor alone: At VDJ recombination sites, type 1 diabetes patients had fewer insertions and more deleted nucleotides, which implies abnormalities in thymic rearrangement. Because cDNA was sequenced instead of genomic DNA, highly expressing activated cells could be over-represented, though the groups showed no difference in activation or CD3 levels. Because the HLA sub-analyses included only small numbers of individuals, any influence of HLA type on TCRB rearrangement was left unresolved. The naive, central memory and regulatory TCRB repertoires appeared to resemble one another more closely among patients than among healthy donors. PCR may preferentially amplify shorter templates, but because patient and control samples were amplified and corrected together, any resulting skew would affect both groups equally. A moderate but significant shortening of TCRB CDR3 length was observed in type 1 diabetes patients in all four CD4+ subsets.

Each donor gave one peripheral blood draw, averaging approximately 120 mL, which was collected into heparinised tubes. Naive, central memory, regulatory and stem cell-like memory CD4+ T cells were sorted on a BD FACSAria II using a panel including CD45RO, CCR7, CD25, CD127, CD95 and CD27. All sorted populations exceeded 95% purity. PBMCs were isolated right away by Lymphoprep density gradient centrifugation and were stained directly, without culture. So that batch effects would be minimized, each experiment stained and sorted samples in pairs, pairing one healthy donor with one patient. About this clone: Its antigen is still unknown. Qualities for individual bases were not recorded, and no much larger clone is one base off.

The CDR3 spans 13 residues, from the cysteine through the phenylalanine. Here the CDR3 DNA is all that survives: 39 bases in frame from base 1. Germline trimming amounts to 7 bases on V and 6 bases on J, with 9 as the count of junction bases outside the gene matches. The germline V gene supplies CDR1 SQVTM and CDR2 ANQGSEA. All of the isolated RNA was reverse transcribed with the High Capacity cDNA Reverse Transcription Kit, so expressed TCRB transcripts were sequenced. Deep immunoSEQ sequencing was performed on naive, central memory and regulatory T cell samples, with an average of approximately 3.9 million total reads per sample. Sorted cells were lysed in RLT buffer, and RNA was extracted using DNase-treated RNeasy Micro or Mini kits according to cell number. To prevent cross-contamination, every cell subset was processed on its own, while patient and healthy donor samples were processed together. Using the immunoSEQ multiplex PCR, TCRB sequences were amplified from cDNA into 87-bp fragments spanning the CDR3 region. The amplicons were sequenced using the Illumina HiSeq platform. In the paper's pipeline: Synthetic template baselines were used to correct PCR bias computationally, reads within Hamming distance 2 were collapsed, and singletons that could not be merged were discarded. Reads were aligned against IMGT so that V, D and J genes, CDR3 length and insertions or deletions at six rearrangement sites could be assigned. Clonotype counts were normalized to sorted cell number within each subset before computing true diversity and Gini coefficients with the tcR R package. Repertoire sharing was quantified using the overlap coefficient calculated on TCRB nucleotide sequences. Out-of-frame TCRB sequences from naive cells were analyzed as a proxy for the pre-selection repertoire. TCRdb obtained this table from immuneACCESS and retained in-frame rearrangements with V and J assigned. These tables miss some clones; where compared with another copy, unresolved V genes account for less than half of the shortfall, and the remainder is unexplained. V, J and clone size are those of that table, while D and trimming were read from the DNA. The sample yields hundreds of thousands of clones; about an eighth were counted once. 0.02% to 0.025% of the sample belongs to the ten largest clones.

This sequence uses TRBV29-1 and TRBJ1-5; the central 7 bases match TRBD1. The sequenced material came from naive CD4+ T cells from blood. The sample's cell subset or site label, in plain terms: true naive CD4+ T cells. The source is a man between 18 and 35 years old with type 1 diabetes. The DNA sequence is as follows: TGCAGCGCCGGGACAGACCGTGGTCAGCCCCAGCATTTT. This is translated as CSAGTDRGQPQHF. Where the CDR3 stops, the reference TRBV29-1 and TRBJ1-5 genes take over; the full variable domain is SAVISQKPSRDICQRGTSLTIQCQVDSQVTMMFWYRQQPGQSLTLIATANQGSEATYESGFVIDKFPISRPNLTFSTLTVSNMSPEDSSIYLCSAGTDRGQPQHFGDGTRLSIL.